This TCR beta chain was documented in a study of blood T cell repertoires in COVID-19. Overall study: In each case, the material was cDNA or gDNA derived from T cells, B-cell-depleted T cells, or PBMCs.

Per germline, CDR1 LNHDA and CDR2 SQIVND (reference sequence). The V and J ends lost 6 bases and 7 bases, in that order; junction bases with no gene match: 8. The CDR3 is made up of 16 amino acids. This clone was seen a single time. Authors' analysis steps: By means of reference gene primer amplification, nucleated cell counts were estimated. The assay was immunoSEQ multiplex PCR, and TCRdb's table has in-frame clones only and misses some. The DNA was the basis for D and trimming; V, J and clone size are from that table. The sample has fewer than 200,000 clones; almost 85% are singletons. Source material: peripheral blood. This TCR came from a man aged 40-55 years who had recovered from COVID-19. The V and J genes are TRBV19 and TRBJ2-1; 14 positions match TRBD2. CDR3 bases: TGTGCCAGTAGCATTTCCGGGACTAGCGGGAGTAATGAGCAGTTCTTC. It specifies CASSISGTSGSNEQFF. The whole variable domain, filled in from reference TRBV19 and TRBJ2-1, reads DGGITQSPKYLFRKEGQNVTLSCEQNLNHDAMYWYRQDPGQGLRLIYYSQIVNDFQKGDIAEGYSVSREKKESFPLTVTSAQKNPTAFYLCASSISGTSGSNEQFFGPGTRLTVL.